The 16 T cell receptor beta chains in this list originate from one sample, sequenced in a study of blood T cell repertoires in COVID-19. TCRdb's copy holds only in-frame clones and misses some; the assay was immunoSEQ multiplex PCR. The sample gives some 150,000 clones, about 84% of which show up once; around 13% is in the top ten. The sample was peripheral blood. These receptors were obtained from a man aged 55 to 70 with active or convalescent COVID-19.

The chain has TRBV11-2 and TRBJ1-3; 8 nucleotides agree with TRBD1. CDR3 length: 15 amino acids. Per germline, CDR1 SGHAT and CDR2 FQNNGV. J lost 2 bases, V lost 3 bases, and 3 bases had no gene match. Here the CDR3 reads CASSFPTGAGNTIYF. The CDR3 DNA follows: TGTGCCAGCAGCTTTCCGACAGGGGCTGGAAACACCATATATTTT.

The chain couples TRBV4-2 to TRBJ2-7; 11 nucleotides agree with TRBD2. Unmatched junction bases numbered 4, after V lost 0 bases and J lost 0 bases. The CDR3 runs to 17 residues. Germline CDR1 reads LGHNA; CDR2 reads YNFKEQ. CDR3 in DNA: TGTGCCAGCAGCCAAGAGTGGACTAGCGGGTCCTCCTACGAGCAGTACTTC. The encoded protein is CASSQEWTSGSSYEQYF.

This clone was recorded only once. This chain connects TRBV9 to TRBJ2-3; the match to TRBD2 covers 10 bases. Germline-derived CDR1 and CDR2 are SGDLS and YYNGEE. V shed 0 bases, J shed 4 bases, and the junction held 2 bases outside the gene matches. This CDR3 spans 15 amino acids. The CDR3 spells CASSVGLAGADTQYF. CDR3 DNA sequence: TGTGCCAGCAGCGTAGGGCTAGCGGGAGCAGATACGCAGTATTTT.

The V gene is TRBV4-1, the J gene TRBJ2-5, with TRBD1 matching over 7 bases. The CDR3 covers 16 residues. The V gene's germline CDR1 is MGHRA and CDR2 YSYEKL. V was pared by 4 bases and J by 4 bases, with 12 bases of the junction left unmatched. CDR3 nucleotides: TGCGCCAGCAGCCGAAACCCCGACAGGGCTTCAGAGACCCAGTACTTC. Translating gives CASSRNPDRASETQYF.

This sequence joins TRBV4-3 and TRBJ2-3; 10 bases agree with TRBD2. CDR3 length: 14 residues. Germline CDR1 is LGHNA and CDR2 is YSLEER. Germline trimming cut 0 bases from V and 6 bases from J; bases unmatched to any gene: 0. The DNA of the CDR3 is TGCGCCAGCAGCCAAGATAGCGGGAGGGATACGCAGTATTTT. Its protein is CASSQDSGRDTQYF.

V usage is TRBV4-3 and J usage is TRBJ2-7, with 11 nucleotides matching TRBD2. The CDR3 loop spans 16 amino acids. Germline CDR1 reads LGHNA; CDR2 reads YSLEER. The trim removed 2 bases at V and 2 bases at J, leaving 5 bases unmatched. CDR3 sequence (DNA): TGCGCCAGCAGCCAATCGGGACTAGCGGAGACCTACGAGCAGTACTTC. This gives the protein CASSQSGLAETYEQYF.

This clone has only one observation. The V gene is TRBV7-2, the J gene TRBJ2-5; weak D call: TRBD1 (5 bases). Trimming left V 1 base short and J 5 bases short, with 14 bases between. Germline V lookup: CDR1 SGHTA, CDR2 FQGNSA. The CDR3 is made up of 15 amino acids. CDR3 bases: TGTGCCAGCAGCTTAGAAGGGGCGCGTGGGGAGACCCAGTACTTC. Its protein is CASSLEGARGETQYF. Filled out from reference TRBV7-2 and TRBJ2-5, the complete variable domain reads GAGVSQSPSNKVTEKGKDVELRCDPISGHTALYWYRQSLGQGLEFLIYFQGNSAPDKSGLPSDRFSAERTGGSVSTLTIQRTQQEDSAVYLCASSLEGARGETQYFGPGTRLLVL.

In its sample, this clone was seen once. The CDR3 DNA reads as TGTGCCAGCAGCTTAAGTAGCTACAATGAGCAGTTCTTC. This encodes CASSLSSYNEQFF. The gene calls are TRBV7-3 and TRBJ2-1; D gene ambiguous. With 1 base removed from V and 3 bases from J, the gap between germline ends came to 4 bases. This CDR3 spans 13 amino acids. Germline loops: CDR1 SGHTA, CDR2 FQGTGA.

CDR3 bases: TGCAGCGTTGAACGACAGTCACAAGGCTACACCTTC. It encodes CSVERQSQGYTF. This chain uses TRBV29-1 with TRBJ1-2, with D possibly TRBD1 on 5 matching bases. The V end was cut by 2 bases, the J end by 8 bases, with 12 bases between. Germline V lookup: CDR1 SQVTM, CDR2 ANQGSEA. There are 12 residues in the CDR3.

The chain is built from TRBV9 and TRBJ2-3; 9 bases fit TRBD2. CDR1 SGDLS and CDR2 YYNGEE come from the germline V gene. This CDR3 has 17 residues. V shed 4 bases, J shed 5 bases, and the junction held 14 bases outside the gene matches. The CDR3 DNA reads as TGTGCCAGCAGCTCGCGGCGGGAGGGCCCCGGGGGAGATACGCAGTATTTT. Protein sequence: CASSSRREGPGGDTQYF.

The chain couples TRBV9 to TRBJ2-2; TRBD2 aligns across 12 bases. CDR3 length: 17 residues. The germline gives CDR1 SGDLS, CDR2 YYNGEE. The trim removed 1 base at V and 4 bases at J, leaving 5 bases unmatched. The CDR3 DNA sequence: TGTGCCAGCAGCGTACTAGCGGGAGGGCCTGGCACCGGGGAGCTGTTTTTT. It yields the protein CASSVLAGGPGTGELFF.

The chain employs TRBV6-5 and TRBJ2-1; TRBD2 matches 8 bases. The V segment lost 9 bases and the J segment 2 bases; nucleotides outside the gene matches: 6. The germline V gene has CDR1 MNHEY and CDR2 SVGAGI. This CDR3 comprises 14 residues. The CDR3 region has the DNA TGTGCCAGTCATTTAGCGGGACCCTACAATGAGCAGTTCTTC. As protein: CASHLAGPYNEQFF.

The V call is TRBV6-2 or TRBV6-3, the J call TRBJ2-2; no definite D call. CDR3 length: 14 amino acids. The V end was cut by 6 bases, the J end by 3 bases, with 11 bases between. Germline CDR1 MNHEY, CDR2 SVGEGT. CDR3 residues: CASSPFPDTGELFF. CDR3 in DNA: TGTGCCAGCAGCCCCTTCCCCGACACCGGGGAGCTGTTTTTT.

This rearrangement joins TRBV3-1 (or the pseudogene TRBV3-2) to TRBJ1-6, with D possibly matching TRBD1 (5 bases). V was shortened by 1 base and J by 14 bases, with 15 bases between the two germline ends. The CDR3 runs 14 residues. The germline V gene has CDR1 LGHDT and CDR2 YNNKEL (reference sequence). The CDR3 DNA sequence: TGTGCCAGCAGCCAAGGTAGTAGTAGGGGATCCCTCCACTTT. This encodes CASSQGSSRGSLHF.

The chain links TRBV12-3 or TRBV12-4 to TRBJ1-3, with D unresolved. The CDR3 is made up of 13 amino acids. With 8 bases removed from V and 4 bases from J, the gap between germline ends came to 12 bases. The CDR3 here is CASRLVGGNTIYF. CDR3 DNA sequence: TGTGCCAGCCGACTGGTTGGAGGAAACACCATATATTTT.

The rearrangement uses TRBV27 and TRBJ1-5; D is ambiguous. This CDR3 region has 14 residues. The V gene lost 5 bases and the J gene lost 1 base, with 9 bases spanning the gap. Germline CDR1 and CDR2: MNHEY and SMNVEV (reference sequence). The DNA of the CDR3 is TGTGCCAGCAGTCAGCGGGGAAGCAATCAGCCCCAGCATTTT. It specifies CASSQRGSNQPQHF.